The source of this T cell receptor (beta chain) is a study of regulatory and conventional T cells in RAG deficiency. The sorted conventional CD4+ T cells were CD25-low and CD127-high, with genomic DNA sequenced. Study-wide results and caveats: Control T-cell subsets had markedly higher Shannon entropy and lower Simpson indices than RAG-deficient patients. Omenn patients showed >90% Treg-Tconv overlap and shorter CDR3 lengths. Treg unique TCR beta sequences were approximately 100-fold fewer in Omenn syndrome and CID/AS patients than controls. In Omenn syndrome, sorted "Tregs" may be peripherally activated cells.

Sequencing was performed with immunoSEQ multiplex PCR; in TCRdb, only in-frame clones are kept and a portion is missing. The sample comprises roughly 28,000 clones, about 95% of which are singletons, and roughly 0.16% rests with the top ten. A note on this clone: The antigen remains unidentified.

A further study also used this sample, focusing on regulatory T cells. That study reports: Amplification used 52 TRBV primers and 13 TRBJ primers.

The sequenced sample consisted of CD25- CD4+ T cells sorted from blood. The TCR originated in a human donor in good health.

The CDR3 nucleotides read TGTGCCAGCAGCCCGGGGGGGAGCACAGATACGCAGTATTTT. Translated: CASSPGGSTDTQYF. The V gene is TRBV28, the J gene TRBJ2-3; 8 nucleotides agree with TRBD2. Looked up from germline, CDR1 is MDHEN and CDR2 is SYDVKM. CDR3 length: 14 residues. V lost 6 bases and J lost 0; bases outside the gene matches: 2. The whole variable domain, filled in from reference TRBV28 and TRBJ2-3, reads DVKVTQSSRYLVKRTGEKVFLECVQDMDHENMFWYRQDPGLGLRLIYFSYDVKMKEKGDIPEGYSVSREKKERFSLILESASTNQTSMYLCASSPGGSTDTQYFGPGTRLTVL.